Sequencing of this T cell receptor beta chain was carried out in a study of CD8 T cells in Susac syndrome. The V end lost 8 bases, the J end lost 0 bases, and 14 bases lay between the germline ends. Germline CDR1 reads MNHNS; CDR2 reads SASEGT. The CDR3 loop spans 14 amino acids. High-throughput TCR beta sequencing covered peripheral CD8+ and CD4+ T cells. RNA totalling roughly 0.5 to 1 ug underwent reverse transcription with random hexamers. An immunoSEQ multiplex PCR generated amplified TCR beta CDR3 products spanning 54 Vbeta and 13 Jbeta. Each CDR3 protein gets one entry after TCRdb re-called the immunoSEQ multiplex PCR reads with MiXCR. The sample includes about 160,000 distinct CDR3 sequences, under 95% of them seen just once. This clonotype was recorded only once.

The source material was CD4+ T cells from PBMCs. The TCR comes from a human donor in good health. The chain links TRBV6-1 to TRBJ2-7; D gene ambiguous. CDR3 loop: CASEKSVYSYEQYF. CDR3 coding DNA: TGTGCCAGCGAGAAATCAGTCTACTCCTACGAGCAGTACTTC.